The rows below give T cell receptor beta chains drawn from one sample of a study of CD8 T cells in Susac syndrome. Each CDR3 protein is one row after TCRdb ran MiXCR on the immunoSEQ multiplex PCR reads. The sample shows 150,000 to 200,000 distinct CDR3 sequences, approximately 93% of them seen only once. The sample was CD4+ T cells from PBMCs. The receptors were sampled from a human donor in good health. Both conserved end residues are part of each CDR3. Each record gives: J gene, clone size, V gene, D gene, CDR3 protein, CDR3 DNA. A D gene is named only where the DNA matches it firmly. Size values are once, few and many counts, or a class for expanded clones, and some rows have none.

TRBJ2-3 - TRBV19 TRBD1 CASSIGGTVTDTQYF TGTGCCAGTAGTATAGGAGGGACAGTCACAGATACGCAGTATTTT
TRBJ2-3 - TRBV7-2 - CASSLGVSSSTDTQYF TGTGCCAGCAGCTTAGGGGTGTCATCTAGCACAGATACGCAGTATTTT
TRBJ2-7 - TRBV5-1 - CASSLVSSYEQYF TGCGCCAGCAGCTTGGTCAGCTCCTACGAGCAGTACTTC
TRBJ2-3 - TRBV20-1 - CSAVSTDTQYF TGCAGTGCTGTGAGCACAGATACGCAGTATTTT
TRBJ1-6 - TRBV7-2 TRBD1 CASRNGQASLHF TGTGCCAGCAGAAACGGACAGGCCAGCCTCCACTTT
TRBJ1-1 - TRBV6-4 - CASSSSMNTEAFF TGTGCCAGCAGTTCCAGCATGAACACTGAAGCTTTCTTT
TRBJ1-5 - TRBV20-1 - CSASQNRAGQPQHF TGCAGTGCGAGCCAAAACAGGGCGGGACAGCCCCAGCATTTT
TRBJ1-3 - TRBV12-3/TRBV12-4 TRBD1 CANRRTGGSRISGNTIYF TGTGCCAACCGGAGGACAGGGGGCTCCCGGATCTCTGGAAACACCATATATTTT
TRBJ2-6 - TRBV29-1 - CSVRGPGANVLTF TGCAGCGTAAGGGGTCCTGGGGCCAACGTCCTGACTTTC
TRBJ1-2 - TRBV12-3/TRBV12-4 - CASSHPRSYGYTF TGTGCCAGCAGCCACCCAAGATCCTATGGCTACACCTTC
TRBJ1-6 - TRBV19 - CASRTAVNSPLHF TGTGCCAGTAGGACAGCTGTTAATTCACCCCTCCACTTT
TRBJ2-3 once TRBV19 TRBD2 CASSGAGDLYTQYF TGTGCCAGTAGCGGAGCGGGGGACCTCTATACGCAGTATTTT
TRBJ2-5 - TRBV24-1 - CATSDGSLETQYF TGTGCCACCAGTGATGGGAGTCTAGAGACCCAGTACTTC